The 22 T cell receptor beta chains given below trace back to one sample, sequenced in a study of T cell responses to AZD1222 COVID-19 vaccine. Profiled with immunoSEQ multiplex PCR; TCRdb holds only in-frame clones, not every one. This repertoire shows around 94,000 clones, about 85% found once; its top ten account for about 5%. The specimen was peripheral blood, collected on day 0 of AZD1222 vaccination. The origin of the receptors is an adult in good health.

The gene calls are TRBV29-1 and TRBJ2-7; 7 nucleotides line up with TRBD2. Germline values: CDR1 SQVTM, CDR2 ANQGSEA. V lost 5 bases, J lost 0 bases, and 10 bases stayed unmatched. The CDR3 totals 15 residues. The CDR3 sequence is CSVNIPSGSSYEQYF. In nucleotides, the CDR3 is TGCAGCGTTAACATACCTAGCGGTTCCTCCTACGAGCAGTACTTC.

CDR3: CASSAGTANEKLFF. As DNA, the CDR3 is TGTGCCAGCAGCGCAGGGACGGCCAATGAAAAACTGTTTTTT. The V and J genes are TRBV9 and TRBJ1-4; D possibly corresponds to TRBD1 (5 bases). Germline V gene lookup returns CDR1 SGDLS and CDR2 YYNGEE. With 3 bases removed from V and 5 bases from J, the gap between germline ends came to 11 bases. The CDR3 extends over 14 amino acids.

The chain recombines TRBV6-6 with TRBJ1-1; 12 bases are shared with TRBD1. Looked up from germline, CDR1 is MNHNY and CDR2 is SVGAGI (reference sequence). The CDR3 has 16 amino acids. V gave up 10 bases and J gave up 1 base; unmatched junction bases: 10. The CDR3 reads CATMRDRGRPNTEAFF. The CDR3 DNA follows: TGTGCCACCATGCGGGACAGGGGGCGCCCGAACACTGAAGCTTTCTTT.

CDR3 region: CASSDSRLAGLAKNIQYF. The CDR3 bases are TGTGCCAGCAGTGACTCACGACTAGCGGGGCTAGCCAAAAACATTCAGTACTTC. The V call is TRBV25-1, the J call TRBJ2-4, with 11 bases that match TRBD2. The CDR3 covers 18 residues. V lost 3 bases, J lost 0 bases, and 7 bases stayed unmatched. In germline, CDR1 is MGHDK, CDR2 SYGVNS.

The rearrangement links TRBV30 to TRBJ2-7, with D perhaps matching TRBD1 or TRBD2 (6 bases each). Trimming stripped 6 bases from V and 1 base from J, with 16 bases between. Germline CDR1 is GTSNPN and CDR2 is SVGIG (reference sequence). This CDR3 contains 14 residues. The CDR3 reads CACFPRRGSYEQYF. As DNA, the CDR3 is TGTGCCTGTTTTCCCAGGAGGGGGTCCTACGAGCAGTACTTC.

V and J are TRBV25-1 and TRBJ1-5; D is unresolved. The length of the CDR3 is 14 residues. V was trimmed by 1 base and J by 4 bases, leaving 8 bases between them. Germline CDR1 MGHDK, CDR2 SYGVNS. CDR3 amino acids: CASSEWADNQPQHF. The DNA for the CDR3 is TGTGCCAGCAGTGAATGGGCAGATAATCAGCCCCAGCATTTT. The entire variable domain, with the rest obtained from reference TRBV25-1 and TRBJ1-5, is as follows: EADIYQTPRYLVIGTGKKITLECSQTMGHDKMYWYQQDPGMELHLIHYSYGVNSTEKGDLSSESTVSRIRTEHFPLTLESARPSHTSQYLCASSEWADNQPQHFGDGTRLSIL.

V is TRBV6-2 or TRBV6-3 and J is TRBJ1-5, with D possibly matching TRBD1 (6 bases). This CDR3 has 16 residues. The germline V and J ends were trimmed by 0 bases and 5 bases, with 14 bases remaining between them. CDR1 MNHEY and CDR2 SVGEGT come from the germline V gene. CDR3 sequence (DNA): TGTGCCAGCAGTTACTCGGGCAGGGGAAGGGATCAGCCCCAGCATTTT. Protein sequence: CASSYSGRGRDQPQHF.

J is TRBJ2-7 and V is TRBV6-1, with a tentative D call TRBD1 (6 bases). Trimming took 0 bases from V and 3 from J, leaving 15 bases between them. In germline, CDR1 is MNHNS, CDR2 SASEGT. The CDR3 length is 16 residues. The CDR3 here is CASSEAGGRRNYEQYF. The CDR3 DNA reads TGTGCCAGCAGTGAAGCTGGGGGCCGACGAAACTACGAGCAGTACTTC.

This sequence joins TRBV9 and TRBJ2-7, with D unclear. The CDR3 has 14 residues. The germline V gene has CDR1 SGDLS and CDR2 YYNGEE. Trimming took 1 base from V and 1 from J, leaving 9 bases between them. CDR3: CASSVKGMSYEQYF. CDR3 nucleotides: TGTGCCAGCAGCGTAAAGGGTATGTCCTACGAGCAGTACTTC.

CDR3 DNA sequence: TGTGCCAGTAGTATTTTAGGACTAGGCTATGGCTACACCTTC. It encodes CASSILGLGYGYTF. The chain employs TRBV19 and TRBJ1-2, with D unresolved. Per the germline V gene, CDR1 is LNHDA and CDR2 is SQIVND (reference sequence). The CDR3 extends over 14 amino acids. Trimming pared 3 bases from V and 4 bases from J, leaving 12 bases between.

The chain couples TRBV4-3 to TRBJ1-6; no definite D call. The CDR3 runs to 15 residues. Per germline, CDR1 LGHNA and CDR2 YSLEER. Deletions cut 0 bases from V and 4 bases from J, with 7 bases between. As DNA, the CDR3 is TGCGCCAGCAGCCAAGAAAAGGGTTATAATTCACCCCTCCACTTT. This translates into CASSQEKGYNSPLHF.

The gene calls are TRBV19 and TRBJ1-2; possibly TRBD1 for D (6 bases). The CDR3 length is 12 residues. Trimming cost V 8 bases and J 3 bases, with 10 bases left between them. Germline V lookup: CDR1 LNHDA, CDR2 SQIVND (reference sequence). The CDR3 coding sequence is TGTGCCAGTTCTGGGACACACTATGGCTACACCTTC. Encoded protein: CASSGTHYGYTF.

The chain joins TRBV4-3 to TRBJ2-3; no reliable D call. Germline CDR1 reads LGHNA; CDR2 reads YSLEER. This CDR3 is built from 14 residues. V dropped 4 bases and J dropped 6 bases, with 14 bases sitting between them. The CDR3 DNA is TGCGCCAGCAGCCCTCAACGTTCGGGCGATACGCAGTATTTT. This gives the protein CASSPQRSGDTQYF.

The J gene is TRBJ2-7, the V gene TRBV28; 7 nucleotides line up with TRBD2. From germline, CDR1 is MDHEN and CDR2 SYDVKM. V shed 6 bases, J shed 0 bases, and the junction held 2 bases outside the gene matches. The CDR3 has 13 residues. CDR3 sequence (DNA): TGTGCCAGCAGGGGAGGGAACTCCTACGAGCAGTACTTC. Translation: CASRGGNSYEQYF.

The chain has TRBV5-1 and TRBJ2-3; 10 nucleotides line up with TRBD2. V shed 3 bases and J 0 bases; nucleotides not matched to a gene: 7. Germline V CDR1 and CDR2: SGHRS, YFSETQ. The CDR3 runs 17 residues. The CDR3 DNA follows: TGCGCCAGCAGCTCGGGGTCGACTAGCGGGAGCACAGATACGCAGTATTTT. Residues: CASSSGSTSGSTDTQYF.

The chain links TRBV19 to TRBJ2-5, with a possible D match to TRBD1 (6 bases). The CDR3 extends over 12 amino acids. Trimming pared 10 bases from V and 3 bases from J, leaving 12 bases between. Germline lookup yields CDR1 LNHDA and CDR2 SQIVND (reference sequence). The CDR3 loop reads CATGDIKETQYF. In DNA form, the CDR3 reads TGTGCCACCGGGGACATAAAAGAGACCCAGTACTTC. Complete variable domain (other parts from reference TRBV19 and TRBJ2-5): DGGITQSPKYLFRKEGQNVTLSCEQNLNHDAMYWYRQDPGQGLRLIYYSQIVNDFQKGDIAEGYSVSREKKESFPLTVTSAQKNPTAFYLCATGDIKETQYFGPGTRLLVL.

This rearrangement joins TRBV15 to TRBJ1-6; 10 nucleotides match TRBD1. Germline V CDR1 and CDR2: LNHNV, YYDKDF (reference sequence). The ends lost 0 bases at V and 7 bases at J; junction bases unmatched: 0. The CDR3 is 15 amino acids. Written as DNA, the CDR3 is TGTGCCACCAGCAGAGAGGACAGGGGGAATTCACCCCTCCACTTT. Its translation: CATSREDRGNSPLHF.

The chain employs TRBV6-2 or TRBV6-3 and TRBJ2-7; D call uncertain. CDR3 size: 14 residues. Germline CDR1 MNHEY, CDR2 SVGEGT. Trimming left V 2 bases short and J 3 bases short, with 11 bases between. The CDR3 DNA sequence: TGTGCCAGCAGTTACATCCTCGAGAGCTACGAGCAGTACTTC. It codes for CASSYILESYEQYF.

Only a few counts were recorded for this clone. The chain carries TRBV7-2 and TRBJ1-6, with unresolved D. The CDR3 totals 17 residues. The germline V gene encodes CDR1 SGHTA and CDR2 FQGNSA. V gave up 7 bases and J gave up 1 base, with 17 bases separating them. The CDR3 reads CASTLVRRLSYNSPLHF. CDR3 DNA sequence: TGTGCCAGCACCCTTGTAAGGCGACTTTCCTATAATTCACCCCTCCACTTT.

The CDR3: CASSLAGVLSSYEQYF. Written as DNA, the CDR3 is TGTGCCAGCAGCTTGGCAGGGGTCCTTTCCTCCTACGAGCAGTACTTC. V is TRBV5-4 and J is TRBJ2-7, with a possible D match to TRBD1 (6 bases). Trimming took 0 bases from V and 0 from J, leaving 13 bases between them. Germline CDR1 SGHNT, CDR2 YYREEE (reference sequence). This CDR3 comprises 16 residues.

The rearrangement joins TRBV7-8 to TRBJ1-1; the D is unclear. There are 13 residues in the CDR3. Germline CDR1 reads SGHVS; CDR2 reads FQNEAQ. Trimming cost V 2 bases and J 4 bases, with 8 bases left between them. CDR3 sequence: CASSLTGSTEAFF. The CDR3, as DNA: TGTGCCAGCAGCTTAACGGGTAGCACTGAAGCTTTCTTT.

The chain is built from TRBV2 and TRBJ2-5; 7 positions match TRBD1. The V gene's germline CDR1 is SNHLY and CDR2 FYNNEI. The CDR3 spans 15 residues. V lost 5 bases, J lost 5 bases, and 11 bases stayed unmatched. The CDR3 spells CASSTAQGMLETQYF. CDR3 in DNA: TGTGCCAGCAGTACAGCACAGGGGATGCTGGAGACCCAGTACTTC. Full variable domain (rest looked up from reference TRBV2 and TRBJ2-5): EPEVTQTPSHQVTQMGQEVILRCVPISNHLYFYWYRQILGQKVEFLVSFYNNEISEKSEIFDDQFSVERPDGSNFTLKIRSTKLEDSAMYFCASSTAQGMLETQYFGPGTRLLVL.